This T cell receptor beta chain was identified during a study of blood T cells in healthy people across ages. Study-wide points: Roughly linearly, TCR beta diversity per million T cells fell as age increased. Naive T cell percentage and TCR beta diversity correlated strongly.

Comments on this clonotype: The antigen remains undetermined.

In germline, CDR1 is MGHRA, CDR2 YSYEKL. The germline V and J ends were trimmed by 0 bases and 0 bases, with 15 bases remaining between them. The CDR3 runs to 17 residues. A J-beta primer mix and a sample-barcoded 5' primer were used in a second PCR of about 7 to 12 cycles. Every single cDNA molecule received a tag from a template-switch adaptor with 12 random nucleotides. TCRdb re-analysed the 5' RACE reads in MiXCR, keeping a single row per CDR3 protein. The sample contains about 1,400,000 distinct CDR3 sequences, around 59% of which appear only once. The study drew donors from healthy Caucasian individuals in Russia aged about 6 to 100.

This receptor was obtained from a man younger than 30 in good health. V and J are TRBV4-1 and TRBJ2-7; D is possibly TRBD1 or TRBD2 (6 bases each). Sequencing used blood. As DNA, the CDR3 is TGCGCCAGCAGCCAAGATGAGTCGGGGGCCCTCTCCTACGAGCAGTACTTC. This codes for CASSQDESGALSYEQYF.